The TCR beta chain described here comes from a study of persistence of HIV-infected CD4 T cells. Broader study findings: Antigen-responding cells were enriched for degenerate expanded CDR3beta sequences. Rare CMV-responding cells carrying HIV-1 proviruses were not analyzed separately for TCR.

An overlapping HIV-1 Gag peptide pool stimulated these cells at about 1 ug/peptide/mL. Sorting selected CD4+ T cells upregulating both CD40 ligand and CD69. CD8-depleted PBMCs were stimulated 15 to 20 hours with anti-CD28/CD49d costimulation, CD40-blocking antibody and enfuvirtide. CDR3 length equals 11 residues. V lost 2 bases to trimming and J lost 5 bases, with 1 base between them. Per germline, CDR1 LNHDA and CDR2 SQIVND (reference sequence). Turning to this clone: The antigen remains unidentified.

Sequencing used immunoSEQ version 4 in survey mode. Profiled with immunoSEQ multiplex PCR; TCRdb holds only in-frame clones, not every one. The sample yields approximately 20,000 clones, more than 55% seen once. The sample in question was CD4+ T cells sorted from PBMCs after 18-hour stimulation, obtained from a patient who received antiretroviral therapy. The V gene is TRBV19, the J gene TRBJ2-1, with no clear D. The source of this sequence is an adult woman with HIV who was CMV-seropositive. Here the CDR3 DNA reads TGTGCCAGTAGTATAAACAATGAGCAGTTCTTC. It translates to CASSINNEQFF.